This T cell receptor beta chain came from a study of yellow fever vaccine responses in identical twins. Study-wide results and limits: Reportedly, the T cell response mounted by twins to vaccine seemed partly convergent, partly personalized.

TCRdb ran MiXCR on the RT-PCR reads and lists one entry per CDR3 protein. The data show fewer than 35,000 distinct CDR3 sequences, with more than 45% seen just once and more than 3.5% held by the top ten. This clonotype appeared once. Its cognate antigen is unknown. Trimming shortened V by 0 bases and J by 7 bases, and 13 bases separated the two germline ends. Per germline, CDR1 LNHNV and CDR2 YYDKDF (reference sequence). There are 16 residues in the CDR3. The chain couples TRBV15 to TRBJ1-6; D possibly corresponds to TRBD1 (5 bases). The receptor's source is a woman under 30 who received the yellow fever vaccine. Sample: T cells from blood (PBMCs), unsorted or a sorted subset (not recorded which), taken before or after yellow fever vaccination (not recorded which). This chain's CDR3 is CATSRDTGGVNSPLHF. As DNA, the CDR3 is TGTGCCACCAGCAGAGACACGGGGGGGGTCAATTCACCCCTCCACTTT.